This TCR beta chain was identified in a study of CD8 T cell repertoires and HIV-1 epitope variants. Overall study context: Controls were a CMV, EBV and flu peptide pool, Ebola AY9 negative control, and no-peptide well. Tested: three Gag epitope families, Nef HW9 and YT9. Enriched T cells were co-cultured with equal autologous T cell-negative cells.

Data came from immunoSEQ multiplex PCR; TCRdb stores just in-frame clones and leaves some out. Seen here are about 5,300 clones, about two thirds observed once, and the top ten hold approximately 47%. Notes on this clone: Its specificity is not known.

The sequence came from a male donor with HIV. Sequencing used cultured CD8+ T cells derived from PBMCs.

The CDR3 protein is CASTHSSTNTEAFF. The CDR3, as DNA: TGTGCCAGCACTCATAGTTCCACGAACACTGAAGCTTTCTTT. The chain couples TRBV25-1 to TRBJ1-1; no clear D gene. Germline V CDR1 and CDR2: MGHDK, SYGVNS. This CDR3 spans 14 amino acids. Trimming cost V 7 bases and J 1 base, with 13 bases left between them.